The rows below give T cell receptor beta chains drawn from one sample of a study of CD8 T cells in Susac syndrome. TCRdb redid the calling of the immunoSEQ multiplex PCR reads with MiXCR, one entry per CDR3 protein. Here the sample spans under 200,000 distinct CDR3 sequences, approximately 95% being singletons. Sequencing input: CD8+ T cells from PBMCs. The origin of the receptors is a human donor with multiple sclerosis. The CDR3 runs from the conserved cysteine through the conserved F or W. Each record gives: D gene, J gene, clone size, V gene, CDR3 DNA, CDR3 protein. A D gene is named only where the DNA matches it firmly. Where a row states a size, it is once, few, many or the class of an expanded clone; other rows omit it.

-,TRBJ2-6,once,TRBV19,TGTGCCAGTAGTATTTTAGGTCGAGTTTCTGGGGCCAACGTCCTGACTTTC,CASSILGRVSGANVLTF
-,TRBJ2-2,-,TRBV20-1,TGCAGTGCTAGAGATGGTTCGGGAAGTCGGACCACCGGGGAGCTGTTTTTT,CSARDGSGSRTTGELFF
TRBD2,TRBJ2-3,-,TRBV28,TGTGCCAGCAGTCGTGGACTAGCGGGATTGGATACGCAGTATTTT,CASSRGLAGLDTQYF
-,TRBJ2-1,-,TRBV20-1,TGCAGTGCTCGCGGACTGGCAAATTCCTACAATGAGCAGTTCTTC,CSARGLANSYNEQFF
-,TRBJ2-3,few,TRBV27,TGTGCCAGCTCCCCAAACACAGATACGCAGTATTTT,CASSPNTDTQYF
-,TRBJ1-5,-,TRBV3-1,TGTGCCAGCAGCCAAGATAATCAGCCCCAGCATTTT,CASSQDNQPQHF
-,TRBJ1-2,-,TRBV29-1,TGCGGGGTTCCGGACTATGGCTACACCTTC,CGVPDYGYTF
-,TRBJ2-3,-,TRBV6-5,TGTGCCAGCAGCTACGCAGGGCCCACAGATACGCAGTATTTT,CASSYAGPTDTQYF
-,TRBJ2-1,-,TRBV2,TGTGCCAGCACCCGGGACTACAATGAGCAGTTCTTC,CASTRDYNEQFF
-,TRBJ2-2,-,TRBV29-1,TGTCGGGTTCTAGATGGAGCCGGGGAGCTGTTTTTT,CRVLDGAGELFF
-,TRBJ2-7,-,TRBV19,TGTGCCAGTAGTCTCCTGGGCTCCTACGAGCAGTACTTC,CASSLLGSYEQYF
-,TRBJ1-2,-,TRBV29-1,TGCAGCGTTGCAGCTGGCTACACCTTC,CSVAAGYTF
TRBD1,TRBJ1-6,-,TRBV15,TGTGCCACCAGCAGGGGGGACAGGAAGCATTCACCCCTCCACTTT,CATSRGDRKHSPLHF
-,TRBJ2-7,-,TRBV15,TGTGCCACCAGCACATCGACGGGCCCCTACGAGCAGTACTTC,CATSTSTGPYEQYF
TRBD2,TRBJ2-7,-,TRBV28,TGTGCCAGCAGTGATCTAGCGGCTTTCTACGAGCAGTACTTC,CASSDLAAFYEQYF
TRBD2,TRBJ2-5,-,TRBV7-8,TGTGCCAGCAGCTTTCAAGCGGGAGGGTTCCAAGAGACCCAGTACTTC,CASSFQAGGFQETQYF
TRBD2,TRBJ2-3,-,TRBV12-3/TRBV12-4,TGTGCCAGCAGTGGGACTAGCGGCACAGATACGCAGTATTTT,CASSGTSGTDTQYF
TRBD2,TRBJ2-1,-,TRBV19,TGTGCCACATCACAGTGGTTACTAGCGGGAGAAGTCGCTGAGCAGTTCTTC,CATSQWLLAGEVAEQFF
-,TRBJ1-1,-,TRBV30,TGTGCCTGGAGTGACCACGGCCACACTGAAGCTTTCTTT,CAWSDHGHTEAFF
-,TRBJ2-2,-,TRBV3-1,TGTGCCAGCAGCCAAGGGGCGTCCTCCGGGGAGCTGTTTTTT,CASSQGASSGELFF
-,TRBJ1-1,-,TRBV6-5,TGTGCCAGCAGTGGGACATTTATGAACACTGAAGCTTTCTTT,CASSGTFMNTEAFF
TRBD2,TRBJ2-7,-,TRBV5-6,TGTGCCAGCAGCTATGACCCGGGACTAGCGATGGGCGAGCAGTACTTC,CASSYDPGLAMGEQYF
-,TRBJ1-1,-,TRBV20-1,TGCAGTGCTCAGGGGCAGTATGAAGCTTTCTTT,CSAQGQYEAFF
-,TRBJ2-3,-,TRBV20-1,TGCAGTGCTCACTCATTTTACTATACGCAGTATTTT,CSAHSFYYTQYF
TRBD2,TRBJ2-1,-,TRBV20-1,TGCAGTGCTACGGGACTAGGAACATACGAGCAGTTCTTC,CSATGLGTYEQFF
-,TRBJ1-1,-,TRBV9,TGTGCCAGCAGCCCCCGACAGGCGATCCCTGAAGCTTTCTTT,CASSPRQAIPEAFF
-,TRBJ2-7,-,TRBV9,TGTGCCAGCAGCGTAGCTCTAGCCGGTTACGAGCAGTACTTC,CASSVALAGYEQYF
-,TRBJ2-1,-,TRBV9,TGTGCCAGCAGCGTAGCTGGGCTAACCGATGAGCAGTTCTTC,CASSVAGLTDEQFF
-,TRBJ2-3,-,TRBV7-9,TGTGCCAGCAGCCCTAGGGGGGACAGACCCACAGATACGCAGTATTTT,CASSPRGDRPTDTQYF
TRBD2,TRBJ2-5,-,TRBV27,TGTGCCAGCAGTCTCTCACTAGCGGGACTTCAAGAGACCCAGTACTTC,CASSLSLAGLQETQYF
-,TRBJ2-7,-,TRBV7-9,TGTGCCAGCAGCCCAGATTGGGACAACTCCTACGAGCAGTACTTC,CASSPDWDNSYEQYF
-,TRBJ1-1,-,TRBV25-1,TGTGCCAGCAGTGGCCTTACCCTGTGGACTGAAGCTTTCTTT,CASSGLTLWTEAFF
-,TRBJ2-7,-,TRBV7-9,TGTGCCAGCAGCCCTACGGGGGGCAACGAGCAGTACTTC,CASSPTGGNEQYF
-,TRBJ2-3,-,TRBV5-1,TGCGCCAGCAGCTCCGACAGCCGGGCCATAGATACGCAGTATTTT,CASSSDSRAIDTQYF
-,TRBJ2-1,-,TRBV9,TGTGCCAGCAGCGTAGATCAGGGTTCCTACAATGAGCAGTTCTTC,CASSVDQGSYNEQFF
TRBD2,TRBJ2-1,-,TRBV19,TGTGCCAGTAGTATAATAGCGGGAGTGTTGGGTGAGCAGTTCTTC,CASSIIAGVLGEQFF
-,TRBJ1-2,-,TRBV20-1,TGCAGTGCTAGAGTCATCCGAAATGGCGGCTATGGCTACACCTTC,CSARVIRNGGYGYTF
TRBD2,TRBJ2-1,-,TRBV11-1,TGTGCCAGCAGCCCGCAACTAGCGGGGAAATACAATGAGCAGTTCTTC,CASSPQLAGKYNEQFF
-,TRBJ2-5,-,TRBV27,TGTGCCAGCAGTTTAGTAGGCCCACAAGAGACCCAGTACTTC,CASSLVGPQETQYF
-,TRBJ1-1,-,TRBV23-1,TGCGCCAGCAGTCACTCGGGTTCGATGAACACTGAAGCTTTCTTT,CASSHSGSMNTEAFF
-,TRBJ1-2,once,TRBV4-1,TGCGCCAGCAGCCCCCAGGAGGGGGTTGACTATGGCTACACCTTC,CASSPQEGVDYGYTF
TRBD1,TRBJ2-6,-,TRBV7-3,TGTGCCAGCAGCTTAAACGCGTATGGACAGGGTAATTCTGGGGCCAACGTCCTGACTTTC,CASSLNAYGQGNSGANVLTF
TRBD1,TRBJ2-1,-,TRBV20-1,TGCAGTGCTAACTACAGGGGCTCCTACAATGAGCAGTTCTTC,CSANYRGSYNEQFF
-,TRBJ1-1,-,TRBV29-1,TGCAGCGTTATTGCAAAGGCAGCAGGTAGCCCTGAAGCTTTCTTT,CSVIAKAAGSPEAFF
-,TRBJ2-2,-,TRBV29-1,TGCAGCATCTTACTGGCCGGGGAGCTGTTTTTT,CSILLAGELFF
-,TRBJ2-7,-,TRBV20-1,TGCAGTGCTAGGGACAGTCCCAACCCCTACGAGCAGTACTTC,CSARDSPNPYEQYF
TRBD1,TRBJ1-2,-,TRBV27,TGTGCCAGCAGCGGGGACAGGGGTTGGGGCTACACCTTC,CASSGDRGWGYTF
TRBD1,TRBJ1-4,once,TRBV7-9,TGTGCCAGCAGCTCAGACAGGGAGGAAAAACTGTTTTTT,CASSSDREEKLFF